Below are 18 T cell receptor beta chains sequenced from a single sample in a study of blood T cell repertoires in COVID-19. Only in-frame clones appear in the TCRdb table, and some are missing; sequencing was by immunoSEQ multiplex PCR. The table has 260,000 or so clones, roughly 86% seen once. The sample taken for sequencing was peripheral blood. These TCRs come from a man younger than 35 with active or convalescent COVID-19.

This sequence joins TRBV6-2 or TRBV6-3 and TRBJ2-1; 7 bases match TRBD2. Germline-derived CDR1 and CDR2 are MNHEY and SVGEGT. V shed 1 base and J 4 bases; nucleotides not matched to a gene: 4. The CDR3 spans 15 residues. The CDR3 spells CASSYWRGTYNEQFF. As DNA, the CDR3 is TGTGCCAGCAGTTACTGGCGGGGGACGTACAATGAGCAGTTCTTC.

The rearrangement uses TRBV2 and TRBJ1-1, with 7 bases matching TRBD1. V lost 8 bases to trimming and J lost 4 bases; unmatched junction nucleotides: 4. Germline values: CDR1 SNHLY, CDR2 FYNNEI. The CDR3 covers 12 residues. The CDR3 is CASYRQGTEAFF. The CDR3 coding sequence is TGTGCCAGCTATCGACAGGGCACTGAAGCTTTCTTT.

The V and J genes are TRBV12-3 or TRBV12-4 and TRBJ1-5; the D gene is possibly TRBD1 (6 bases). Trimming pared 7 bases from V and 4 bases from J, leaving 11 bases between. The CDR3 runs to 13 residues. The CDR3 loop reads CASTIGGNQPQHF. Written as DNA, the CDR3 is TGTGCCAGCACCATAGGGGGTAATCAGCCCCAGCATTTT.

This CDR3 reads CASSQGARNTEAFF. DNA for the CDR3: TGTGCCAGCTCCCAGGGGGCCCGGAACACTGAAGCTTTCTTT. V gene TRBV18 combines with J gene TRBJ1-1; 8 bases map to TRBD1. Germline V gene lookup returns CDR1 KGHSH and CDR2 LQKENI. The length of the CDR3 is 14 residues. Trimming at V came to 6 bases and at J to 1 base, leaving 4 bases not matched to a gene.

The rearrangement links TRBV6-5 to TRBJ1-4; 8 bases map to TRBD1. Looked up from germline, CDR1 is MNHEY and CDR2 is SVGAGI. J lost 2 bases, V lost 6 bases, and 5 bases had no gene match. The CDR3 covers 15 residues. This chain's CDR3 is CASRRDRGTNEKLFF. The CDR3, as DNA: TGTGCCAGCAGGAGAGACAGGGGTACTAATGAAAAACTGTTTTTT.

The chain has TRBV10-3 and TRBJ1-2; possible D gene TRBD1, 5 bases. The V gene lost 3 bases and the J gene lost 3 bases, with 8 bases spanning the gap. Germline assignment: CDR1 ENHRY and CDR2 SYGVKD. The CDR3 runs 13 residues. CDR3 in DNA: TGTGCCATCAGTGATGGGGCGTACTATGGCTACACCTTC. It is translated as CAISDGAYYGYTF.

The gene calls are TRBV10-2 and TRBJ2-1; 10 bases map to TRBD1. The J segment lost 3 bases and the V segment lost 4 bases, leaving 0 bases of the junction unmatched. Per germline, CDR1 WSHSY and CDR2 SAAADI. The CDR3 spans 14 residues. The DNA of the CDR3 is TGCGCCAGCAGTGGGGACAGGGGCTACAATGAGCAGTTCTTC. Translated: CASSGDRGYNEQFF.

The CDR3 spells CASSLDSENTGELFF. In nucleotides, the CDR3 is TGTGCCAGCAGCTTAGATAGCGAGAACACCGGGGAGCTGTTTTTT. J is TRBJ2-2 and V is TRBV7-9; D might be TRBD2 (5 bases). This CDR3 is built from 15 residues. The germline CDR1 and CDR2 sequences are SEHNR and FQNEAQ (reference sequence). The ends were cut back, 1 base at V and 1 base at J, with 7 bases in the middle. Drawing the rest from reference TRBV7-9 and TRBJ2-2, the complete variable domain is DTGVSQNPRHKITKRGQNVTFRCDPISEHNRLYWYRQTLGQGPEFLTYFQNEAQLEKSRLLSDRFSAERPKGSFSTLEIQRTEQGDSAMYLCASSLDSENTGELFFGEGSRLTVL.

The chain couples TRBV27 to TRBJ1-5; TRBD1 agrees at 8 bases. With 4 bases clipped from V and 5 bases from J, the junction kept 7 bases outside the gene matches. Germline V gene lookup returns CDR1 MNHEY and CDR2 SMNVEV (reference sequence). The CDR3 sequence is 15 residues long. The CDR3 DNA sequence: TGTGCCAGCAGTTCGAACCCGACAGGGGATCAGCCCCAGCATTTT. Translation: CASSSNPTGDQPQHF.

The chain employs TRBV5-4 and TRBJ2-7, with 9 bases lining up with TRBD1. Germline CDR1 is SGHNT and CDR2 is YYREEE (reference sequence). The trim removed 2 bases at V and 5 bases at J, leaving 5 bases unmatched. CDR3 length equals 14 residues. CDR3 amino acids: CASSFFTGGDEQYF. In nucleotides, the CDR3 is TGTGCCAGCAGCTTTTTTACAGGGGGCGACGAGCAGTACTTC.

This chain joins TRBV12-3 or TRBV12-4 and TRBJ1-2; the D gene is possibly TRBD1 (6 bases). The germline V and J ends were trimmed by 5 bases and 7 bases, with 11 bases remaining between them. This CDR3 has 12 amino acids. The CDR3 reads CASSTGKSGYTF. DNA for the CDR3: TGTGCCAGCAGTACAGGGAAGAGTGGCTACACCTTC.

V is TRBV6-2 or TRBV6-3 and J is TRBJ2-7, with 10 bases that match TRBD1. The CDR3 covers 16 residues. Germline assignment: CDR1 MNHEY and CDR2 SVGEGT. The junction had 8 bases not matched to a gene; V was cut back by 6 bases and J by 0 bases. The CDR3 reads CASSRGQGNPSYEQYF. Written as DNA, the CDR3 is TGTGCCAGCAGCAGGGGACAGGGGAACCCCTCCTACGAGCAGTACTTC.

The rearrangement joins TRBV13 to TRBJ2-1, with D possibly being TRBD1 (5 bases). The CDR3 has 12 residues. Germline values: CDR1 PRHDT, CDR2 FYEKMQ (reference sequence). V was shortened by 7 bases and J by 10 bases, with 14 bases between the two germline ends. The CDR3 sequence: CASTDRQFEQFF. CDR3 in DNA: TGTGCCAGCACCGACAGACAATTCGAGCAGTTCTTC.

The chain has TRBV3-1 (or the pseudogene TRBV3-2) and TRBJ1-1, with 9 bases identical to TRBD1. Germline CDR1 is LGHDT and CDR2 is YNNKEL (reference sequence). CDR3 length: 14 amino acids. The trim removed 0 bases at V and 5 bases at J, leaving 1 base unmatched. For the CDR3, the DNA is TGTGCCAGCAGCCAAGAGACAGGGGGAACTGAAGCTTTCTTT. It specifies CASSQETGGTEAFF.

The chain carries TRBV4-2 and TRBJ2-3; 10 bases agree with TRBD2. V lost 0 bases and J lost 5; bases outside the gene matches: 11. CDR3 length equals 18 residues. The germline V gene has CDR1 LGHNA and CDR2 YNFKEQ. In DNA form, the CDR3 reads TGTGCCAGCAGCCAAGATTCTAGCGGGGGCCCTCGAGGAGATACGCAGTATTTT. Its protein product is CASSQDSSGGPRGDTQYF.

In its sample, this clone was seen once. V usage is TRBV6-5 and J usage is TRBJ1-2; tentative D call: TRBD1 (5 bases). Trimming left V 5 bases short and J 5 bases short, with 9 bases between. This CDR3 has 12 residues. Per germline, CDR1 MNHEY and CDR2 SVGAGI. The CDR3 coding sequence is TGTGCCAGCAGTACCCAGGGTTATGGCTACACCTTC. It is translated as CASSTQGYGYTF.

The chain joins TRBV19 to TRBJ2-1; D is unresolved. Trimming took off 5 bases at V and 8 bases at J, with 10 bases between the two ends. Germline V lookup: CDR1 LNHDA, CDR2 SQIVND (reference sequence). The CDR3 is 12 amino acids. For the CDR3, the DNA is TGTGCCAGTAGTCCAAATGAGTATGAGCAGTTCTTC. It translates to CASSPNEYEQFF.

CDR3 residues: CASSFDRGRTEAFF. In nucleotides, the CDR3 is TGTGCCAGCAGTTTTGACAGGGGTCGAACTGAAGCTTTCTTT. This rearrangement joins TRBV6-2 or TRBV6-3 to TRBJ1-1; 8 bases are shared with TRBD1. Germline V gene data show CDR1 as MNHEY and CDR2 as SVGEGT. Trimming took 4 bases from V and 5 from J; bases not matched to a gene: 6. This CDR3 has 14 residues.